Below are 11 T cell receptor beta chains sequenced from a single sample in a study of T cells after yellow fever vaccination. TCRdb called the 5' RACE reads again in MiXCR, with one record for every CDR3 protein. Here the sample spans 180,000 or so distinct CDR3 sequences, approximately 11% being singletons. The sequenced sample was CD8+ T cells sorted from PBMCs, obtained 15 days after the yellow fever booster vaccination. The receptors were sampled from a man younger than 35 who received the YFV17D yellow fever vaccine.

The chain employs TRBV7-9 and TRBJ2-1, with TRBD1 identical over 9 bases. This CDR3 comprises 15 residues. J gave up 4 bases and V 6 bases, and 7 bases lay outside the gene matches. CDR1 is SEHNR and CDR2 is FQNEAQ in the germline V gene (reference sequence). CDR3 loop: CASSETGGLYNEQFF. CDR3 coding DNA: TGTGCCAGCAGTGAAACAGGGGGCTTGTACAATGAGCAGTTCTTC.

The rearrangement joins TRBV4-3 to TRBJ1-2; 11 bases are shared with TRBD1. V lost 1 base to trimming and J lost 4 bases; unmatched junction nucleotides: 2. Germline V gene data show CDR1 as LGHNA and CDR2 as YSLEER. The CDR3 length is 15 residues. CDR3 amino acids: CASSQGTGGPYGYTF. In nucleotides, the CDR3 is TGCGCCAGCAGCCAAGGGACAGGGGGCCCCTATGGCTACACCTTC.

This clonotype has a count of ten or more. This chain links TRBV15 with TRBJ2-1; TRBD2 aligns across 9 bases. This CDR3 is built from 17 residues. The V gene's germline CDR1 is LNHNV and CDR2 YYDKDF (reference sequence). The trim removed 5 bases at V and 4 bases at J, leaving 12 bases unmatched. The DNA of the CDR3 is TGTGCCACCAGCCGGGGACCCGCAGCGGGAGGATACAATGAGCAGTTCTTC. It encodes CATSRGPAAGGYNEQFF.

V is TRBV5-8 and J is TRBJ1-1; 8 bases match TRBD1. After removal of 5 bases from V and 2 bases from J, the junction contained 5 bases not matched to a gene. Germline CDR1 and CDR2: SGHTS and YDEGEE. This CDR3 spans 14 amino acids. CDR3 coding DNA: TGTGCCAGCAGTTCGGGACAGGTTAACACTGAAGCTTTCTTT. Protein: CASSSGQVNTEAFF. Using reference TRBV5-8 and TRBJ1-1 for the parts outside the CDR3, the full variable domain is EAGVTQSPTHLIKTRGQQATLRCSPISGHTSVYWYQQALGLGLQFLLWYDEGEERNRGNFPPRFSGRQFPNYSSELNVNALELEDSALYLCASSSGQVNTEAFFGQGTRLTVV.

This clonotype was found many times. The chain employs TRBV3-1 and TRBJ2-2; 7 bases line up with TRBD1. This CDR3 comprises 14 residues. Germline loops: CDR1 LGHDT, CDR2 YNNKEL (reference sequence). The junction had 6 bases not matched to a gene; V was cut back by 4 bases and J by 7 bases. The CDR3 spells CASSPRQGGGELFF. In DNA form, the CDR3 reads TGTGCCAGCAGCCCGCGACAGGGTGGCGGGGAGCTGTTTTTT.

There are a few counts of this clonotype. As DNA, the CDR3 is TGTGCCAGCAGTTCCGTAGGACCGTATAATTCACCCCTCCACTTT. Its translation is CASSSVGPYNSPLHF. The chain carries TRBV6-5 and TRBJ1-6, with D unclear. V dropped 4 bases and J dropped 4 bases, with 11 bases sitting between them. The germline V gene encodes CDR1 MNHEY and CDR2 SVGAGI. The CDR3 length is 15 residues.

A single count supports this clonotype. This chain uses TRBV25-1 with TRBJ1-1; D is possibly TRBD1 (6 bases). Germline V lookup: CDR1 MGHDK, CDR2 SYGVNS. V lost 1 base to trimming and J lost 2 bases, with 17 bases between them. The length of the CDR3 is 17 residues. Here the CDR3 reads CASSESLGGLSNTEAFF. The CDR3, as DNA: TGTGCCAGCAGTGAATCTCTGGGGGGGCTAAGCAACACTGAAGCTTTCTTT.

The V call is TRBV5-1, the J call TRBJ2-3, with a weak D call TRBD1 (5 bases). Per germline, CDR1 SGHRS and CDR2 YFSETQ. The CDR3 length is 13 residues. V was pared by 9 bases and J by 0 bases, with 11 bases between. The CDR3 sequence: CAIRVGSTDTQYF. CDR3 DNA: TGCGCCATCAGGGTTGGTAGCACAGATACGCAGTATTTT.

This clonotype was detected only a few times. The V gene is TRBV30, the J gene TRBJ2-5, with TRBD1 as a possible D gene (7 bases). Deletions cut 4 bases from V and 5 bases from J, with 20 bases between. The CDR3 contains 15 residues. CDR1 and CDR2 from the germline V gene are GTSNPN and SVGIG (reference sequence). CDR3 coding DNA: TGTGCCTGGAACGGTGTGGGCAGGGGGGTTGAGACCCAGTACTTC. This encodes CAWNGVGRGVETQYF. Using reference TRBV30 and TRBJ2-5 for the parts outside the CDR3, the full variable domain is SQTIHQWPATLVQPVGSPLSLECTVEGTSNPNLYWYRQAAGRGLQLLFYSVGIGQISSEVPQNLSASRPQDRQFILSSKKLLLSDSGFYLCAWNGVGRGVETQYFGPGTRLLVL.

This sequence joins TRBV4-2 and TRBJ2-7; 10 bases line up with TRBD1. Germline V lookup: CDR1 LGHNA, CDR2 YNFKEQ. After removal of 1 base from V and 5 bases from J, the junction contained 2 bases not matched to a gene. This CDR3 is built from 14 residues. The CDR3 protein is CASSQGTGGHEQYF. As DNA, the CDR3 is TGTGCCAGCAGCCAAGGGACAGGGGGACACGAGCAGTACTTC.

The table lists this clonotype with a few counts. The rearrangement links TRBV7-6 to TRBJ2-7; D is undetermined. CDR1 is SGHVS, CDR2 FNYEAQ, per germline. This CDR3 has 15 amino acids. Trimming cost V 2 bases and J 0 bases, with 11 bases left between them. The CDR3 bases are TGTGCCAGCAGCTTATTTGCAGGCAGCTCCTACGAGCAGTACGTC. This gives the protein CASSLFAGSSYEQYV.